One sample yielded the 6 T cell receptor beta chains listed below, sequenced in a study of cytomegalovirus exposure and HLA in healthy donors. Some clones are missing from TCRdb's copy, which holds only in-frame ones; the method was immunoSEQ multiplex PCR. This sample has around 130,000 clones, with approximately 89% found just once. Sequencing input: PBMCs. All receptors derive from a man under 40 in good health and CMV-seronegative.

The chain links TRBV4-1 to TRBJ2-3; possible D gene TRBD1, 6 bases. The CDR3 totals 16 residues. V was trimmed by 1 base and J by 0 bases, leaving 11 bases between them. Germline V CDR1 and CDR2: MGHRA, YSYEKL. Written as DNA, the CDR3 is TGCGCCAGCAGCCAAGGATGGGGGCCGAGCACAGATACGCAGTATTTT. Translating gives CASSQGWGPSTDTQYF.

The V and J genes are TRBV6-5 and TRBJ1-1; possibly TRBD1 for D (5 bases). Trimming left V 6 bases short and J 10 bases short, with 15 bases between. The germline CDR1 and CDR2 sequences are MNHEY and SVGAGI. CDR3 length: 12 amino acids. CDR3 sequence (DNA): TGTGCCAGCAGAACGTCGGGGGGAGTAGCTTTCTTT. Amino acids: CASRTSGGVAFF.

The chain employs TRBV14 and TRBJ1-2; 8 nucleotides line up with TRBD1. CDR3 length: 14 residues. Germline CDR1 reads SGHDN; CDR2 reads FVKESK. V trimming: 0 bases; J trimming: 7 bases; junction bases outside the gene matches: 4. The CDR3 DNA reads as TGTGCCAGCAGCCAAGAATCAGGGGGCTCTGGCTACACCTTC. Protein sequence: CASSQESGGSGYTF.

There are many counts of this clone. This rearrangement joins TRBV4-2 to TRBJ2-3; TRBD2 might be the D (6 bases). The ends were cut back, 0 bases at V and 1 base at J, with 11 bases in the middle. CDR1 LGHNA and CDR2 YNFKEQ come from the germline V gene. The CDR3 loop spans 16 amino acids. The CDR3 is CASSQESGGGTDTQYF. CDR3 coding DNA: TGTGCCAGCAGCCAAGAAAGCGGCGGGGGCACAGATACGCAGTATTTT.

The gene calls are TRBV7-2 and TRBJ1-5, with D unresolved. The CDR3 extends over 12 amino acids. V lost 5 bases to trimming and J lost 4 bases, with 6 bases between them. CDR1 and CDR2 from the germline V gene are SGHTA and FQGNSA. The CDR3 DNA follows: TGTGCCAGCAGCCTTAATAATCAGCCCCAGCATTTT. It translates to CASSLNNQPQHF.

This chain uses TRBV7-8 with TRBJ2-7, with a possible D match to TRBD2 (6 bases). The CDR3 covers 15 residues. V lost 2 bases and J lost 1, with 12 bases in between. Germline values: CDR1 SGHVS, CDR2 FQNEAQ. The CDR3 nucleotides are TGTGCCAGCAGCTTATCAAGGGACTTTTCCTACGAGCAGTACTTC. Protein product: CASSLSRDFSYEQYF. The full variable domain, its missing parts supplied by reference TRBV7-8 and TRBJ2-7, is GAGVSQSPRYKVAKRGQDVALRCDPISGHVSLFWYQQALGQGPEFLTYFQNEAQLDKSGLPSDRFFAERPEGSVSTLKIQRTQQEDSAVYLCASSLSRDFSYEQYFGPGTRLTVT.